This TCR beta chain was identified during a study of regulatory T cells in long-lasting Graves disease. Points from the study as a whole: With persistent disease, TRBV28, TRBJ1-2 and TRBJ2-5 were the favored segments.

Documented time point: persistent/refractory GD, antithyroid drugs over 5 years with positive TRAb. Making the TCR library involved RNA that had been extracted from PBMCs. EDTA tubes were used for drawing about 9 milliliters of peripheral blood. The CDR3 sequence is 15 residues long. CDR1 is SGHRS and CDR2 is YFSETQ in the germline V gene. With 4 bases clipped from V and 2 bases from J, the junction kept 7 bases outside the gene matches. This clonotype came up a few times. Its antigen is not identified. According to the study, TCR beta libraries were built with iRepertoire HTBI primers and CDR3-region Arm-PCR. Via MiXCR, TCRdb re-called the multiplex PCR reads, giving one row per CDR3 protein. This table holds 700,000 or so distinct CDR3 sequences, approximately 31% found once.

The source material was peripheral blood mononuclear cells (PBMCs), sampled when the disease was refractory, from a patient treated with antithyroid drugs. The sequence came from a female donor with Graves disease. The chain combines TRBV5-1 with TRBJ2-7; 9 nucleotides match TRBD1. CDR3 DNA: TGCGCCAGCAGCGGATGGACAGGGGCAGCCTACGAGCAGTACTTC. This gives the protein CASSGWTGAAYEQYF.